This T cell receptor beta chain emerged from a study of T cell repertoires in cytomegalovirus infection. MiXCR, run by TCRdb on the reads, gives a single entry per CDR3 protein. The sample gives roughly 120,000 distinct CDR3 sequences, around 10% of which show up once; 25% to 40% is in the top ten. The V end lost 0 bases, the J end lost 2 bases, and 16 bases lay between the germline ends. The germline V gene has CDR1 MNHEY and CDR2 SVGEGT. The CDR3 contains 17 residues. This clonotype appeared many times. The antigen is not known. V is TRBV6-2 or TRBV6-3 and J is TRBJ1-2; the D gene is possibly TRBD1 (6 bases). The sequenced sample was PBMCs, sequenced either directly or after in vitro stimulation (not recorded which). The source of this sequence is a human donor in good health (CMV status not recorded). Some clones in this sample may be carry-over from other donors' samples. CDR3 sequence reads: CASSYSYIGQKNYGYTF. DNA of the CDR3: TGTGCCAGCAGTTACTCATATATCGGACAGAAGAACTATGGCTACACCTTC.